Below are 19 T cell receptor beta chains sequenced from a single sample in a study of a mutant IDH1 vaccine in newly diagnosed glioma. Documented time point: week 5, during vaccination. The content of each vaccine dose was 300 ug of mutant IDH1 20-mer peptide, and topical imiquimod accompanied it. These receptors have no known antigen. Profiling relied on immunoSEQ multiplex PCR, and the TCRdb table lists in-frame clones only, not all of them. The table records roughly 11,000 clones, roughly 91% of them present only once. Sequencing used PBMCs, obtained from a glioma patient whose treatment included an IDH1 peptide vaccine. The receptors were gathered from a woman aged 40 to 50 with glioma. Some clones in this sample may be carry-over from other donors' samples.

The V gene is TRBV30, the J gene TRBJ1-1; 10 nucleotides match TRBD1. Per germline, CDR1 GTSNPN and CDR2 SVGIG (reference sequence). CDR3 length: 14 amino acids. Trimming took 5 bases from V and 11 from J; bases not matched to a gene: 14. The CDR3 bases are TGTGCCTGGGATTATGGGACAGGGGCGGTTCGGGCTTTCTTT. This encodes CAWDYGTGAVRAFF. The full variable domain, with the rest looked up from reference TRBV30 and TRBJ1-1, is SQTIHQWPATLVQPVGSPLSLECTVEGTSNPNLYWYRQAAGRGLQLLFYSVGIGQISSEVPQNLSASRPQDRQFILSSKKLLLSDSGFYLCAWDYGTGAVRAFFGQGTRLTVV.

This clone was observed a single time. The chain links TRBV19 to TRBJ2-1; D remains unclear. V was trimmed by 5 bases and J by 5 bases, leaving 7 bases between them. Germline lookup yields CDR1 LNHDA and CDR2 SQIVND (reference sequence). This CDR3 comprises 12 residues. The chain's CDR3 is CASSSWDNEQFF. As DNA, the CDR3 is TGTGCCAGTAGTTCTTGGGACAATGAGCAGTTCTTC.

This chain links TRBV5-4 with TRBJ2-5, with 8 bases aligning to TRBD1. The CDR3 spans 13 residues. The trim removed 4 bases at V and 5 bases at J, leaving 4 bases unmatched. Looked up from germline, CDR1 is SGHNT and CDR2 is YYREEE (reference sequence). CDR3 sequence: CASSRDRGETQYF. The CDR3 DNA is TGTGCCAGCAGCCGAGACAGGGGTGAGACCCAGTACTTC.

V gene TRBV19 combines with J gene TRBJ1-2; 7 bases align to TRBD1. The CDR3 totals 15 residues. Germline V CDR1 and CDR2: LNHDA, SQIVND (reference sequence). J lost 5 bases, V lost 4 bases, and 10 bases had no gene match. CDR3 loop: CASSTLTGTAYGYTF. The CDR3 nucleotides are TGTGCCAGTAGTACCCTAACCGGGACAGCTTATGGCTACACCTTC.

V and J are TRBV7-6 and TRBJ1-3; TRBD1 might be the D (6 bases). This CDR3 is 15 amino acids long. Trimming shortened V by 7 bases and J by 10 bases, and 23 bases separated the two germline ends. Germline CDR1 reads SGHVS; CDR2 reads FNYEAQ. This CDR3 reads CASNAGGPGGGTIYF. The CDR3 nucleotides read TGTGCCAGCAACGCGGGGGGGCCCGGTGGGGGTACCATATATTTT.

With regard to this clone: Compared with germline, one end of the junction differs, possibly owing to a read error. This specimen includes other DNA sequences encoding the same CDR3. The genes are TRBV7-9 and TRBJ2-3; tentatively, D is TRBD1 or TRBD2 (6 bases each). Germline V gene sequence: CDR1 SEHNR, CDR2 FQNEAQ (reference sequence). The CDR3 has 14 residues. CDR3 sequence: CASTTGTVADTQYF. The CDR3 region has the DNA TGCGCCAGCACAACAGGGACTGTGGCAGATACGCAGTATTTT.

The CDR3 loop reads CAVAGDLTEAFF. In DNA, the CDR3 is TGTGCCGTAGCGGGGGACCTCACTGAAGCTTTCTTT. The chain employs TRBV10-3 and TRBJ1-1; D possibly corresponds to TRBD1 (5 bases). Deletions cut 11 bases from V and 4 bases from J, with 14 bases between. This CDR3 has 12 residues. From germline, CDR1 is ENHRY and CDR2 SYGVKD.

This clone was seen only once. The chain joins TRBV28 to TRBJ1-4; no clear D gene. CDR3 length: 14 residues. Germline CDR1 reads MDHEN; CDR2 reads SYDVKM. V was shortened by 5 bases and J by 0 bases, with 7 bases between the two germline ends. CDR3 bases: TGTGCCAGCAGTGGGTGGTCAACTAATGAAAAACTGTTTTTT. It encodes CASSGWSTNEKLFF.

This chain uses TRBV7-2 with TRBJ1-1; TRBD1 might be the D (5 bases). V was shortened by 5 bases and J by 0 bases, with 16 bases between the two germline ends. The CDR3 is 16 amino acids. The germline gives CDR1 SGHTA, CDR2 FQGNSA. CDR3 nucleotide sequence: TGTGCCAGCAGCCTAGAGGGGTACCTCATGAACACTGAAGCTTTCTTT. This encodes CASSLEGYLMNTEAFF. The full variable domain, rest sourced from reference TRBV7-2 and TRBJ1-1, is GAGVSQSPSNKVTEKGKDVELRCDPISGHTALYWYRQSLGQGLEFLIYFQGNSAPDKSGLPSDRFSAERTGGSVSTLTIQRTQQEDSAVYLCASSLEGYLMNTEAFFGQGTRLTVV.

About this clone itself: This specimen includes other DNA sequences encoding the same CDR3. V gene TRBV27 combines with J gene TRBJ2-7, with D unclear. Trimming stripped 3 bases from V and 2 bases from J, with 8 bases between. From germline, CDR1 is MNHEY and CDR2 SMNVEV (reference sequence). The CDR3 length is 13 residues. CDR3 sequence: CASSFGRTYEQYF. CDR3 sequence (DNA): TGTGCCAGCAGTTTTGGGCGGACCTACGAGCAGTACTTC.

The chain's CDR3 is CASSIDGNSNTEAFF. The CDR3, as DNA: TGTGCCAGTAGTATAGATGGTAATTCGAACACTGAAGCTTTCTTT. The V and J genes are TRBV19 and TRBJ1-1; D is ambiguous. Trimming removed 0 bases from V and 1 base from J, with 9 bases in between. The germline V gene has CDR1 LNHDA and CDR2 SQIVND (reference sequence). The CDR3 has 15 amino acids.

The chain is built from TRBV10-1 and TRBJ2-3; D is possibly TRBD2 (6 bases). CDR1 is WNHNN, CDR2 SYGVQD, per germline (reference sequence). The CDR3 runs to 14 residues. Trimming left V 3 bases short and J 2 bases short, with 9 bases between. The CDR3, as DNA: TGCGCCAGCAGTGATGGGGGGTCCACAGATACGCAGTATTTT. Translation: CASSDGGSTDTQYF.

The chain is built from TRBV19 and TRBJ1-1; 7 bases align to TRBD1. From germline, CDR1 is LNHDA and CDR2 SQIVND (reference sequence). This CDR3 is 14 amino acids long. Losses at the gene ends were 6 bases for V and 5 bases for J; bases not matched to a gene: 9. The CDR3 region has the DNA TGTGCCAGTAGGCTAGGGGGCACGGAGACTGAAGCTTTCTTT. Residues: CASRLGGTETEAFF.

The rearrangement joins TRBV7-2 to TRBJ2-2, with TRBD2 matching 9 bases. CDR3 length: 16 residues. V lost 6 bases to trimming and J lost 4 bases; unmatched junction nucleotides: 9. In germline, CDR1 is SGHTA, CDR2 FQGNSA. CDR3 amino acids: CASREGKRGATGELFF. In nucleotides, the CDR3 is TGTGCCAGCAGAGAGGGCAAGCGGGGGGCCACCGGGGAGCTGTTTTTT.

The sample holds one count of this clone. The chain recombines TRBV7-8 with TRBJ1-1; D is undetermined. CDR1 is SGHVS and CDR2 is FQNEAQ in the germline V gene. The CDR3 length is 13 residues. V was trimmed by 2 bases and J by 0 bases, leaving 4 bases between them. DNA for the CDR3: TGTGCCAGCAGCTTAAGGTTGAACACTGAAGCTTTCTTT. Translated: CASSLRLNTEAFF.

The chain combines TRBV27 with TRBJ2-7; 7 bases map to TRBD1. V was clipped by 6 bases and J by 1 base; unmatched bases: 9. Looked up from germline, CDR1 is MNHEY and CDR2 is SMNVEV (reference sequence). The CDR3 is 15 residues long. The chain's CDR3 is CASSLDRVGSYEQYF. CDR3 coding DNA: TGTGCCAGCAGCTTAGACAGGGTGGGATCCTACGAGCAGTACTTC.

This chain joins TRBV2 and TRBJ2-5; TRBD2 matches 13 bases. V shed 4 bases and J 4 bases; nucleotides not matched to a gene: 6. The CDR3 covers 16 residues. Germline CDR1 is SNHLY and CDR2 is FYNNEI. The CDR3 DNA sequence: TGTGCCAGCAGTGGTACTAGCGGGAGGGCGATAGAGACCCAGTACTTC. It translates to CASSGTSGRAIETQYF.

The chain links TRBV29-1 to TRBJ2-7; D is ambiguous. CDR1 and CDR2 (germline): SQVTM, ANQGSEA. The V and J ends lost 5 bases and 7 bases respectively, with 9 bases between them. The CDR3 is 10 residues long. The CDR3 bases are TGCAGCGTTCTAGGGAAGGAGCAGTACTTC. It encodes CSVLGKEQYF.

The V and J genes are TRBV4-1 and TRBJ1-1, with a tentative D call TRBD1 (6 bases). The CDR3 contains 13 residues. The ends were cut back, 3 bases at V and 7 bases at J, with 12 bases in the middle. CDR1 and CDR2 (germline): MGHRA, YSYEKL. The DNA for the CDR3 is TGCGCCAGCAGCCAGGATGGACAGCTTGAAGCTTTCTTT. It translates to CASSQDGQLEAFF.